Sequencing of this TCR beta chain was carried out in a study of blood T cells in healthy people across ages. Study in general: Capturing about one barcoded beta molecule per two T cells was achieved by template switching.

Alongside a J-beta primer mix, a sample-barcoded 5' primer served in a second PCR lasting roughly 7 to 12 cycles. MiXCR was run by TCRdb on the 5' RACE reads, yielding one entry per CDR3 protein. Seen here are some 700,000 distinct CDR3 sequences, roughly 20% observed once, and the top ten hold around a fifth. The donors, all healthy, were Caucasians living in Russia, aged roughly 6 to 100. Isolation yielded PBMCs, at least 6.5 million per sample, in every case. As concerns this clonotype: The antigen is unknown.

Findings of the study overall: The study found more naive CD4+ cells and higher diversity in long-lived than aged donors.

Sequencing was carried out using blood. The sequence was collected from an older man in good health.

The CDR3 DNA follows: TGTGCCAGCAGCGCCCGGCGGGCTAACTATGGCTACACCTTC. It is translated as CASSARRANYGYTF. The rearrangement uses TRBV7-9 and TRBJ1-2; D not resolved. CDR3 length: 14 amino acids. Germline loops: CDR1 SEHNR, CDR2 FQNEAQ (reference sequence). Trimming left V 5 bases short and J 0 bases short, with 10 bases between.